In this sample, the clone carrying this T cell receptor beta chain turned up a few times. What it binds is not known. These data are taken from a study of human T cells and chemical hapten exposure. Broader study findings: In comparison with controls, expanded TCRs gave rise to a significantly larger number of large CDR3 similarity clusters.

The V end lost 5 bases, the J end lost 6 bases, and 7 bases lay between the germline ends. This CDR3 has 12 residues. Germline values: CDR1 MNHEY, CDR2 SVGAGI. The time point was: patch test 3, about 24 weeks after DPC sensitization. Specified treatment: therapeutic diphenylcyclopropenone sensitization with weekly scalp DPC. Donors were 18 to 70-year-old alopecia patients suitable for DPC. Individual cDNA molecules had unique molecular identifiers attached to them by the library. The authors' processing: The median was approximately 89,000 TCRs per sample, ranging roughly 20,000 to 750,000. From the RACE reads, TCRdb called clonotypes with MiXCR, one entry per CDR3 protein. The V and J calls here are based on TCRdb, not the publication. This sample yields under 200,000 distinct CDR3 sequences, of which about a quarter are seen a single time; around 2.3% belongs to the top ten.

The sequence was collected from a woman younger than 35 with alopecia areata. Some clones in this sample may be carry-over from other donors' samples. The starting material was whole blood, obtained in connection with sensitization to the hapten diphenylcyclopropenone (DPC). The chain carries TRBV6-5 and TRBJ2-2; D unresolved. CDR3 in amino acids: CASSRPAGELFF. CDR3 bases: TGTGCCAGCAGTCGTCCCGCCGGGGAGCTGTTTTTT.